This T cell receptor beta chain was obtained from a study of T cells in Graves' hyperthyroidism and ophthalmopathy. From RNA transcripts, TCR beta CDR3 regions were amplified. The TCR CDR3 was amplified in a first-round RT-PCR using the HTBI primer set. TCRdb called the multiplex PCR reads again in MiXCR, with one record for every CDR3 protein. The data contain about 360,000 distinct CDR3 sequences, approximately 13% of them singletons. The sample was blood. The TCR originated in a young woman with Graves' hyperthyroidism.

CDR3 nucleotides: TGCGCCAGCAGCCAAGAGATTCCGGGGCGGGGGATAGACACCTTC. Protein product: CASSQEIPGRGIDTF. This chain connects TRBV4-1 to TRBJ1-2; a possible D gene is TRBD1 (5 bases). Trimming cost V 0 bases and J 12 bases, with 20 bases left between them. The CDR3 covers 15 residues. Germline V gene data show CDR1 as MGHRA and CDR2 as YSYEKL.